This T cell receptor (beta chain) was identified in a study of Graves' ophthalmopathy and Graves' hyperthyroidism. Germline CDR1 is KGHDR and CDR2 is SFDVKD. V trimming: 4 bases; J trimming: 1 base; junction bases outside the gene matches: 9. The CDR3 contains 20 residues. This clonotype was found many times. Its antigen is not identified. Study-level results: The blood repertoire also included most expanded thyroid clonotypes above 0.001 frequency. Ophthalmopathy progression predictions by the model showed roughly 77% specificity and about 71% sensitivity.

RNA transcripts were the template, and TCR beta CDR3 regions were amplified from them. Amplification began with first-round RT-PCR using HTBI primers, then second-round multiplex PCR was performed. TCRdb reprocessed the multiplex PCR reads via MiXCR and lists one record per CDR3 protein. The sample consists of hundreds of thousands of distinct CDR3 sequences, over 40% of them appearing once. V gene TRBV24-1 combines with J gene TRBJ2-2, with 15 bases fitting TRBD2. The origin of this receptor is an adult man with Graves' ophthalmopathy. The specimen sequenced was peripheral blood. The CDR3 coding sequence is TGTGCCACCAGTGACCCTCCGGGACTAGCGGGAGGCCGGAACACCGGGGAGCTGTTTTTT. It yields the protein CATSDPPGLAGGRNTGELFF.